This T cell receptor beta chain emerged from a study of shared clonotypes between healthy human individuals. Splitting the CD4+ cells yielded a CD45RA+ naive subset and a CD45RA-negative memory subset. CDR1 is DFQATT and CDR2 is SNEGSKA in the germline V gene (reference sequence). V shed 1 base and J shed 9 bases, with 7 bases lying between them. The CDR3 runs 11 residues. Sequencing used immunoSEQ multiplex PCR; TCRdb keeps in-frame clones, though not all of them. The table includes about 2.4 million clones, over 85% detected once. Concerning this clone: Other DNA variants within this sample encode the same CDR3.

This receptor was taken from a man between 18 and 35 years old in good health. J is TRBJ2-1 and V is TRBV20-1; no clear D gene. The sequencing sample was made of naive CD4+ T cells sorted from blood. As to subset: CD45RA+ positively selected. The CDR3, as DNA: TGCAGTGCTAGAGTACCCCCTGAGCAGTTCTTC. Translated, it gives CSARVPPEQFF.